The next 22 T cell receptor beta chains were all read from a single sample in a study of control samples from healthy donors and cancer patients. Measured with immunoSEQ multiplex PCR; TCRdb has only the in-frame clones, and not every one. The sample yields 170,000 or so clones, 85% to 95% seen once. What was sequenced was blood. The receptors shown here come from a man in his late teens or twenties in good health.

The rearrangement links TRBV7-2 to TRBJ2-2; D call uncertain. The CDR3 is made up of 16 amino acids. The V end lost 1 base, the J end lost 5 bases, and 14 bases lay between the germline ends. Germline assignment: CDR1 SGHTA and CDR2 FQGNSA. The CDR3 DNA reads TGTGCCAGCAGCTTAGTTCCTGGGCTGATGACCGGGGAGCTGTTTTTT. This encodes CASSLVPGLMTGELFF.

The chain uses TRBV5-1 and TRBJ1-6; D is unresolved. Trimming left V 0 bases short and J 7 bases short, with 8 bases between. CDR3 size: 14 residues. The V gene's germline CDR1 is SGHRS and CDR2 YFSETQ. The CDR3 loop is CASSLDIINSPLHF. In DNA, the CDR3 is TGCGCCAGCAGCTTGGATATAATCAATTCACCCCTCCACTTT.

The rearrangement links TRBV5-1 to TRBJ2-7, with 10 bases that match TRBD1. V gave up 4 bases and J gave up 6 bases; unmatched junction bases: 7. This CDR3 region has 14 residues. The germline V gene encodes CDR1 SGHRS and CDR2 YFSETQ. The CDR3 here is CASSNNRDRGEQYF. In nucleotides, the CDR3 is TGCGCCAGCAGCAACAACCGGGACAGGGGCGAGCAGTACTTC.

This chain connects TRBV9 to TRBJ2-3; D is possibly TRBD2 (6 bases). V was pared by 0 bases and J by 2 bases, with 7 bases between. The germline gives CDR1 SGDLS, CDR2 YYNGEE. This CDR3 is built from 14 residues. This chain's CDR3 is CASSVGLVTDTQYF. As DNA, the CDR3 is TGTGCCAGCAGCGTAGGACTAGTCACAGATACGCAGTATTTT. The variable domain in full, with the rest retrieved from reference TRBV9 and TRBJ2-3, is DSGVTQTPKHLITATGQRVTLRCSPRSGDLSVYWYQQSLDQGLQFLIQYYNGEERAKGNILERFSAQQFPDLHSELNLSSLELGDSALYFCASSVGLVTDTQYFGPGTRLTVL.

The V call is TRBV24-1, the J call TRBJ1-2; no reliable D call. CDR3 length equals 15 residues. Germline V gene sequence: CDR1 KGHDR, CDR2 SFDVKD. V was clipped by 3 bases and J by 0 bases, with 10 bases between them. The CDR3 protein is CATSDPRGANYGYTF. The CDR3 nucleotides are TGTGCCACCAGTGATCCCCGGGGAGCTAACTATGGCTACACCTTC.

This clone was counted once. This chain connects TRBV7-9 to TRBJ2-2, with TRBD2 matching over 8 bases. The CDR3 is made up of 15 amino acids. V shed 4 bases, J shed 5 bases, and the junction held 6 bases outside the gene matches. The germline V gene encodes CDR1 SEHNR and CDR2 FQNEAQ (reference sequence). CDR3 loop: CASSSGLVRTGELFF. The DNA for the CDR3 is TGTGCCAGCAGCTCGGGACTAGTAAGGACCGGGGAGCTGTTTTTT.

V usage is TRBV28 and J usage is TRBJ2-7, with 8 nucleotides matching TRBD1. This CDR3 is built from 14 residues. The junction had 7 bases not matched to a gene; V was cut back by 5 bases and J by 4 bases. CDR1 MDHEN and CDR2 SYDVKM come from the germline V gene. The CDR3 protein is CASSIGQGGYEQYF. CDR3 bases: TGTGCCAGCAGTATAGGACAGGGTGGGTACGAGCAGTACTTC.

The chain recombines TRBV5-6 with TRBJ2-5, with 11 bases fitting TRBD1. This CDR3 contains 15 residues. Per germline, CDR1 SGHDT and CDR2 YYEEEE. With V trimmed by 1 base and J by 5 bases, 4 bases remained unmatched. The CDR3 DNA sequence: TGTGCCAGCAGCTTGACCGGGACAGGGGGGGAGACCCAGTACTTC. Amino acids: CASSLTGTGGETQYF.

V is TRBV3-1 (or the pseudogene TRBV3-2) and J is TRBJ2-7; no firm D call. The CDR3 length is 12 residues. Germline V gene lookup returns CDR1 LGHDT and CDR2 YNNKEL (reference sequence). V dropped 7 bases and J dropped 1 base, with 8 bases sitting between them. The DNA for the CDR3 is TGTGCCAGCATAAGTGGGTCCTACGAGCAGTACTTC. It encodes CASISGSYEQYF.

V is TRBV29-1 and J is TRBJ2-2; 8 bases agree with TRBD1. The trim removed 6 bases at V and 0 bases at J, leaving 6 bases unmatched. CDR1 and CDR2 from the germline V gene are SQVTM and ANQGSEA. CDR3 size: 15 residues. The CDR3 sequence is CSVMDREANTGELFF. CDR3 nucleotides: TGCAGCGTGATGGACAGGGAGGCGAACACCGGGGAGCTGTTTTTT.

This rearrangement joins TRBV18 to TRBJ2-5, with D hard to call. The V gene lost 4 bases and the J gene lost 4 bases, with 10 bases spanning the gap. Germline CDR1 reads KGHSH; CDR2 reads LQKENI. This CDR3 has 13 amino acids. The CDR3 DNA reads as TGTGCCAGCTCACAGCAAGGGCGAGAGACCCAGTACTTC. As protein: CASSQQGRETQYF. Looking up the rest from reference TRBV18 and TRBJ2-5 gives the full variable domain: NAGVMQNPRHLVRRRGQEARLRCSPMKGHSHVYWYRQLPEEGLKFMVYLQKENIIDESGMPKERFSAEFPKEGPSILRIQQVVRGDSAAYFCASSQQGRETQYFGPGTRLLVL.

The CDR3 DNA reads as TGTGCCAGCTCACCACAGAAAATGAACTATGGCTACACCTTC. Protein product: CASSPQKMNYGYTF. V is TRBV18 and J is TRBJ1-2; D unclear. Trimming cost V 1 base and J 2 bases, with 8 bases left between them. The CDR3 is made up of 14 amino acids. Looked up from germline, CDR1 is KGHSH and CDR2 is LQKENI. The variable domain in full, with the rest retrieved from reference TRBV18 and TRBJ1-2, is NAGVMQNPRHLVRRRGQEARLRCSPMKGHSHVYWYRQLPEEGLKFMVYLQKENIIDESGMPKERFSAEFPKEGPSILRIQQVVRGDSAAYFCASSPQKMNYGYTFGSGTRLTVV.

The chain carries TRBV18 and TRBJ2-7; 13 bases map to TRBD2. There are 14 residues in the CDR3. V lost 6 bases, J lost 3 bases, and 2 bases stayed unmatched. Germline lookup yields CDR1 KGHSH and CDR2 LQKENI. The CDR3 region is CASSGTSGVYEQYF. Here the CDR3 DNA reads TGTGCCAGCTCCGGGACTAGCGGGGTCTACGAGCAGTACTTC.

In regard to this clone: The sample has other DNA sequences that encode this CDR3 too. The chain joins TRBV2 to TRBJ1-5, with 10 bases fitting TRBD1. Germline loops: CDR1 SNHLY, CDR2 FYNNEI. The J segment lost 6 bases and the V segment lost 2 bases, leaving 7 bases of the junction unmatched. The CDR3 covers 16 residues. CDR3 DNA sequence: TGTGCCAGCAGTGAAACCGGGACAGGGGTAGGTCAGCCCCAGCATTTT. Amino acids: CASSETGTGVGQPQHF.

The chain carries TRBV10-3 and TRBJ2-7; tentative D call: TRBD1 (5 bases). The V end lost 2 bases, the J end lost 2 bases, and 10 bases lay between the germline ends. The germline V gene encodes CDR1 ENHRY and CDR2 SYGVKD. The length of the CDR3 is 14 residues. The CDR3 nucleotides read TGTGCCATCAGTGAGAATCCAGGGCCCTACGAGCAGTACTTC. Protein sequence: CAISENPGPYEQYF.

The chain is built from TRBV27 and TRBJ2-7; tentative D call: TRBD1 (6 bases). The ends were cut back, 4 bases at V and 0 bases at J, with 10 bases in the middle. The CDR3 contains 14 residues. The germline V gene has CDR1 MNHEY and CDR2 SMNVEV (reference sequence). This CDR3 reads CASSSTGISYEQYF. CDR3 sequence (DNA): TGTGCCAGCAGTTCTACAGGGATCTCCTACGAGCAGTACTTC.

CDR3 sequence reads: CASSQFIFNYGYTF. The CDR3 bases are TGCGCCAGCAGCCAATTTATATTTAACTATGGCTACACCTTC. The chain uses TRBV4-1 and TRBJ1-2; D call uncertain. The germline V gene has CDR1 MGHRA and CDR2 YSYEKL. Trimming stripped 2 bases from V and 1 base from J, with 8 bases between. This CDR3 contains 14 residues.

In its sample, this clone was seen once. This chain uses TRBV7-3 with TRBJ1-1, with 11 nucleotides matching TRBD1. The CDR3 has 16 amino acids. CDR1 is SGHTA and CDR2 is FQGTGA in the germline V gene. Unmatched junction bases numbered 7, after V lost 3 bases and J lost 4 bases. CDR3 residues: CASSLRPGTGGTEAFF. The CDR3 DNA is TGTGCCAGCAGCTTGCGGCCGGGGACAGGGGGCACTGAAGCTTTCTTT. Looking up the rest from reference TRBV7-3 and TRBJ1-1 gives the full variable domain: GAGVSQTPSNKVTEKGKYVELRCDPISGHTALYWYRQSLGQGPEFLIYFQGTGAADDSGLPNDRFFAVRPEGSVSTLKIQRTERGDSAVYLCASSLRPGTGGTEAFFGQGTRLTVV.

The chain has TRBV19 and TRBJ1-6; 7 nucleotides line up with TRBD1. Per the germline V gene, CDR1 is LNHDA and CDR2 is SQIVND (reference sequence). J gave up 2 bases and V 7 bases, and 5 bases lay outside the gene matches. The CDR3 runs 15 residues. The CDR3 sequence is CASKGGTAYNSPLHF. DNA of the CDR3: TGTGCCAGTAAGGGAGGGACAGCCTATAATTCACCCCTCCACTTT.

The genes are TRBV5-6 and TRBJ1-4, with 7 positions matching TRBD1. Germline CDR1 reads SGHDT; CDR2 reads YYEEEE. V lost 4 bases to trimming and J lost 16 bases; unmatched junction nucleotides: 16. CDR3 length: 14 amino acids. The CDR3 sequence is CASSPRTGSGVEFF. The CDR3 bases are TGTGCCAGCAGCCCTCGGACAGGTTCGGGGGTTGAGTTTTTT. Full variable domain (outside the CDR3, taken from reference TRBV5-6 and TRBJ1-4): DAGVTQSPTHLIKTRGQQVTLRCSPKSGHDTVSWYQQALGQGPQFIFQYYEEEERQRGNFPDRFSGHQFPNYSSELNVNALLLGDSALYLCASSPRTGSGVEFFGSGTQLSVL.

V is TRBV5-1 and J is TRBJ2-2; no clear D gene. The germline V and J ends were trimmed by 5 bases and 0 bases, with 14 bases remaining between them. In germline, CDR1 is SGHRS, CDR2 YFSETQ. The CDR3 contains 16 residues. CDR3 region: CASSVTPGANTGELFF. For the CDR3, the DNA is TGCGCCAGCAGTGTGACTCCCGGTGCGAACACCGGGGAGCTGTTTTTT.

This rearrangement joins TRBV5-5 to TRBJ1-3; D unresolved. V lost 1 base, J lost 4 bases, and 12 bases lay in between. The CDR3 consists of 15 residues. Germline V gene data show CDR1 as SGHKS and CDR2 as YYEKEE (reference sequence). CDR3 in DNA: TGTGCCAGCAGCTTGTATATGGTGGACGGAAACACCATATATTTT. Translation: CASSLYMVDGNTIYF.